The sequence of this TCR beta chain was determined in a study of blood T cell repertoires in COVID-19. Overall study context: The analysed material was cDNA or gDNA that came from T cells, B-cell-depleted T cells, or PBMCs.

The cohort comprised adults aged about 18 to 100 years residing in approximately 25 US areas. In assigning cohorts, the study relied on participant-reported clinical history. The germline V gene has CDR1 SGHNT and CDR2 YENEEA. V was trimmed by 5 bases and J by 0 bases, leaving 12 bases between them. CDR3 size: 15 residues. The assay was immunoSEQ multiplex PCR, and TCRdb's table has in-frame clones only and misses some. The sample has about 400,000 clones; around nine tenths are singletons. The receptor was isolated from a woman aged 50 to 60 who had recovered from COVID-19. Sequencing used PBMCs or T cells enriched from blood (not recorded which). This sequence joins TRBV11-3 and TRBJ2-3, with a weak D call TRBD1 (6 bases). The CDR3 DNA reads TGTGCCAGCAGCCCAACAGGGCATAGCACAGATACGCAGTATTTT. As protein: CASSPTGHSTDTQYF.